These 25 T cell receptor beta chains were sequenced from one sample in a study of T cells in Graves' hyperthyroidism and ophthalmopathy. From RNA transcripts, TCR beta CDR3 regions were amplified. An initial round of RT-PCR targeting the TCR CDR3 relied on the HTBI primer set. TCRdb analysed the multiplex PCR reads with MiXCR anew, one entry per CDR3 protein. The top ten clones hold around 34% of a sample with 300,000 to 350,000 distinct CDR3 sequences, approximately 15% of them seen once. The sequenced sample was blood. The source is a man aged 25-45 years with Graves' hyperthyroidism.

This clonotype was seen repeatedly, ten times or more. The chain links TRBV3-1 to TRBJ1-5; D unresolved. V lost 1 base to trimming and J lost 4 bases, with 8 bases between them. The germline V gene has CDR1 LGHDT and CDR2 YNNKEL (reference sequence). The CDR3 extends over 14 amino acids. CDR3 loop: CASSQGHLNQPQHF. The CDR3 nucleotides are TGTGCCAGCAGCCAAGGACACTTAAATCAGCCCCAGCATTTT.

V usage is TRBV4-1 and J usage is TRBJ2-5; a possible D gene is TRBD1 (5 bases). This CDR3 contains 15 residues. Trimming removed 8 bases at V and 2 bases at J, with 18 bases between. The germline V gene encodes CDR1 MGHRA and CDR2 YSYEKL. CDR3 nucleotide sequence: TGCGCCAGCCGTCCTAGGGGCTTGGCACAAGAGACCCAGTACTTC. Its protein product is CASRPRGLAQETQYF.

This clonotype was recorded at least ten times. The chain employs TRBV10-3 and TRBJ2-6, with TRBD1 as a possible D gene (5 bases). The germline gives CDR1 ENHRY, CDR2 SYGVKD. V was cut by 6 bases and J by 7 bases, with 10 bases left in between. The length of the CDR3 is 13 residues. Here the CDR3 reads CAIRTDVANVLTF. CDR3 DNA sequence: TGTGCCATCAGGACAGATGTAGCCAACGTCCTGACTTTC.

This clonotype has at least ten counts. The rearrangement links TRBV5-1 to TRBJ1-1; D is undetermined. The CDR3 spans 15 residues. CDR1 and CDR2 from the germline V gene are SGHRS and YFSETQ. V lost 3 bases, J lost 2 bases, and 14 bases lay in between. The CDR3 nucleotides are TGCGCCAGCAGCTGGCGGCCTGACGGAAACACTGAAGCTTTCTTT. Its protein is CASSWRPDGNTEAFF.

This clonotype appeared many times. This chain uses TRBV11-2 with TRBJ1-1; maybe TRBD1 (5 bases). Germline V gene data show CDR1 as SGHAT and CDR2 as FQNNGV. The CDR3 has 16 residues. V lost 1 base and J lost 2, with 14 bases in between. CDR3 sequence reads: CASSLGRLGANTEAFF. Here the CDR3 DNA reads TGTGCCAGCAGCTTAGGTCGCCTCGGGGCTAACACTGAAGCTTTCTTT.

In its sample, this clonotype was seen many times. J is TRBJ2-5 and V is TRBV11-3; D is tentatively TRBD1 or TRBD2 (5 bases each). V lost 5 bases, J lost 5 bases, and 12 bases lay in between. Germline lookup yields CDR1 SGHNT and CDR2 YENEEA. The CDR3 totals 13 residues. CDR3 sequence: CASSRQWGETQYF. Written as DNA, the CDR3 is TGTGCCAGCAGCAGACAGTGGGGGGAGACCCAGTACTTC.

This clonotype was recorded many times. The chain employs TRBV30 and TRBJ2-3; no definite D call. The CDR3 has 15 residues. V was clipped by 1 base and J by 2 bases, with 13 bases between them. CDR1 is GTSNPN, CDR2 SVGIG, per germline (reference sequence). The CDR3 is CAWSATPAFTDTQYF. The DNA of the CDR3 is TGTGCCTGGAGTGCCACCCCGGCTTTCACAGATACGCAGTATTTT.

This clonotype was picked up many times. This chain joins TRBV5-1 and TRBJ2-5, with D perhaps TRBD1 or TRBD2 (5 bases each). Trimming removed 5 bases at V and 3 bases at J, with 14 bases between. Looked up from germline, CDR1 is SGHRS and CDR2 is YFSETQ. The length of the CDR3 is 14 residues. The CDR3 nucleotides read TGCGCCAGCAGTCCCGGGACGCCCAAAGAGACCCAGTACTTC. This gives the protein CASSPGTPKETQYF.

CDR3 bases: TGTGCCAGCAGTGACTCGGGCACCGGGGAGCTGTTTTTT. Protein sequence: CASSDSGTGELFF. This chain connects TRBV6-4 to TRBJ2-2, with D hard to call. Per germline, CDR1 MRHNA and CDR2 SNTAGT. This CDR3 has 13 amino acids. V was clipped by 0 bases and J by 4 bases, with 3 bases between them.

This chain joins TRBV12-3 or TRBV12-4 and TRBJ1-4, with 8 bases identical to TRBD1. The CDR3 runs 15 residues. The junction had 11 bases not matched to a gene; V was cut back by 6 bases and J by 8 bases. CDR3 DNA: TGTGCCAGCAGCCTTCAGGGGGCGCTTGGAGAAAAACTGTTTTTT. This gives the protein CASSLQGALGEKLFF.

The table lists this clonotype with many counts. The chain joins TRBV7-2 to TRBJ1-1; D call uncertain. Germline assignment: CDR1 SGHTA and CDR2 FQGNSA. V was cut by 1 base and J by 6 bases, with 9 bases left in between. The CDR3 sequence is 13 residues long. The CDR3: CASSLEEFSEAFF. The CDR3 bases are TGTGCCAGCAGCTTAGAGGAGTTTTCTGAAGCTTTCTTT.

In this sample, this clonotype turned up many times. The chain's CDR3 is CASSLSAVQSFIGDTQYF. The CDR3, as DNA: TGTGCCAGCAGTTTATCTGCCGTTCAGTCGTTTATTGGAGATACGCAGTATTTT. This chain uses TRBV27 with TRBJ2-3; D is undetermined. This CDR3 contains 18 residues. Between the trimmed V and J ends, which lost 0 bases and 5 bases, there was a span of 21 bases. The germline V gene encodes CDR1 MNHEY and CDR2 SMNVEV (reference sequence).

In this sample, this clonotype turned up many times. This sequence joins TRBV20-1 and TRBJ2-1; TRBD1 or TRBD2 may be the D gene (5 bases each). V lost 3 bases, J lost 4 bases, and 13 bases lay in between. CDR1 and CDR2 (germline): DFQATT, SNEGSKA (reference sequence). This CDR3 region has 14 residues. Written as DNA, the CDR3 is TGCAGTGCTAGGCCTTCGGGGCGGTACAATGAGCAGTTCTTC. Protein product: CSARPSGRYNEQFF.

This clonotype was recorded many times. This chain joins TRBV20-1 and TRBJ1-1; no reliable D call. Trimming removed 6 bases at V and 9 bases at J, with 14 bases between. The CDR3 is 11 amino acids. Per germline, CDR1 DFQATT and CDR2 SNEGSKA (reference sequence). The CDR3 loop is CSAPLTDQAFF. The CDR3 DNA reads as TGCAGTGCCCCGCTGACGGATCAAGCTTTCTTT.

This clonotype was recorded many times. At one boundary the junction diverges from the germline segment, which might be a read error. The chain joins TRBV28 to TRBJ2-7; D is unresolved. Germline values: CDR1 MDHEN, CDR2 SYDVKM. CDR3 length: 12 residues. As DNA, the CDR3 is TGTGCCAGCAGCACACCCACGGGCCATTCAAACTTC. It codes for CASSTPTGHSNF. Looking up the rest from reference TRBV28 and TRBJ2-7 gives the full variable domain: DVKVTQSSRYLVKRTGEKVFLECVQDMDHENMFWYRQDPGLGLRLIYFSYDVKMKEKGDIPEGYSVSREKKERFSLILESASTNQTSMYLCASSTPTGHSNFGPGTRLTVT.

The sample holds many counts of this clonotype. This rearrangement joins TRBV13 to TRBJ1-2; unclear D gene. V was shortened by 0 bases and J by 3 bases, with 11 bases between the two germline ends. The CDR3 contains 15 residues. Germline values: CDR1 PRHDT, CDR2 FYEKMQ (reference sequence). The CDR3 loop reads CASSLGAREYYGYTF. The CDR3 DNA reads as TGTGCCAGCAGCTTAGGGGCGCGAGAATACTATGGCTACACCTTC.

In regard to this clonotype: Since a much larger clone is just one base distant, this may be a read error. The chain is built from TRBV18 and TRBJ1-4; 7 bases are shared with TRBD1. The V and J ends lost 4 bases and 2 bases, in that order; junction bases with no gene match: 1. CDR3 length: 14 amino acids. The germline gives CDR1 KGHSH, CDR2 LQKENI. For the CDR3, the DNA is TGTGCCAGCTCACGGGACAGCACTAATGAAAAACTGTTTTTT. Protein product: CASSRDSTNEKLFF.

The V gene is TRBV5-1, the J gene TRBJ2-3, with TRBD1 matching over 7 bases. Trimming cost V 3 bases and J 0 bases; bases outside gene matches: 7. The germline V gene encodes CDR1 SGHRS and CDR2 YFSETQ. CDR3 length equals 16 residues. The CDR3 region is CASSSLNRGSTDTQYF. The CDR3 bases are TGCGCCAGCAGCTCACTAAACAGGGGAAGCACAGATACGCAGTATTTT. The full variable domain, with the rest looked up from reference TRBV5-1 and TRBJ2-3, is KAGVTQTPRYLIKTRGQQVTLSCSPISGHRSVSWYQQTPGQGLQFLFEYFSETQRNKGNFPGRFSGRQFSNSRSEMNVSTLELGDSALYLCASSSLNRGSTDTQYFGPGTRLTVL.

This clonotype was detected ten times or more. This chain uses TRBV20-1 with TRBJ2-5; D remains unclear. Trimming cost V 3 bases and J 5 bases, with 10 bases left between them. CDR1 and CDR2 from the germline V gene are DFQATT and SNEGSKA (reference sequence). This CDR3 comprises 12 residues. The CDR3 loop reads CSASLLRETQYF. For the CDR3, the DNA is TGCAGTGCTAGCCTACTGAGGGAGACCCAGTACTTC.

V gene TRBV7-2 combines with J gene TRBJ2-7, with D perhaps TRBD1 (6 bases). CDR1 is SGHTA and CDR2 is FQGNSA in the germline V gene. The CDR3 runs 14 residues. V lost 1 base to trimming and J lost 4 bases, with 11 bases between them. As DNA, the CDR3 is TGTGCCAGCAGCTTAGGGGGGCCGGTTTACGAGCAGTACTTC. As protein: CASSLGGPVYEQYF.

A few counts support this clonotype. The rearrangement links TRBV6-2 or TRBV6-3 to TRBJ2-1; 9 bases are shared with TRBD2. CDR1 and CDR2 (germline): MNHEY, SVGEGT. The CDR3 covers 16 residues. The V segment lost 3 bases and the J segment 8 bases; nucleotides outside the gene matches: 11. In DNA, the CDR3 is TGTGCCAGCAGTTATAGCGCGGGAGGGCCATTGGATGAGCAGTTCTTC. Its translation: CASSYSAGGPLDEQFF.

The sample holds many counts of this clonotype. This rearrangement joins TRBV5-1 to TRBJ1-1; possible D gene TRBD1, 5 bases. Germline CDR1 reads SGHRS; CDR2 reads YFSETQ. V was cut by 0 bases and J by 11 bases, with 26 bases left in between. The CDR3 extends over 17 amino acids. In nucleotides, the CDR3 is TGCGCCAGCAGCTTGGCCCGATTGAAGGGACCTTTTGAGCCGGCTTTCTTT. Encoded protein: CASSLARLKGPFEPAFF.

This clonotype appeared many times. The rearrangement uses TRBV6-1 and TRBJ1-2; D possibly corresponds to TRBD1 (5 bases). The CDR3 is made up of 15 amino acids. Germline V gene sequence: CDR1 MNHNS, CDR2 SASEGT. V lost 7 bases and J 0 bases, leaving 15 bases between the germline ends. In DNA form, the CDR3 reads TGTGCCAGCACCCCCCTCGCGGGGGCTAACTATGGCTACACCTTC. Translating gives CASTPLAGANYGYTF.

The genes are TRBV7-9 and TRBJ2-1; TRBD2 matches 7 bases. The V gene's germline CDR1 is SEHNR and CDR2 FQNEAQ (reference sequence). The CDR3 contains 16 residues. V dropped 3 bases and J dropped 3; count of bases not matched to a gene: 8. CDR3 sequence (DNA): TGTGCCAGCAGCTTTGGGGGGAGGGGTTACTACAATGAGCAGTTCTTC. It is translated as CASSFGGRGYYNEQFF.

This clonotype was detected a few times. The germline gene is not matched at one end of the junction; a read error may be the cause. The CDR3 DNA reads TGTGCCAGCAGTTTAGCGGCTAGCGGCACAGATACGCAGTATTTT. The encoded protein is CASSLAASGTDTQYF. The chain employs TRBV7-9 and TRBJ2-3; weak D call: TRBD2 (6 bases). The CDR3 runs 15 residues. Germline V lookup: CDR1 SEHNR, CDR2 FQNEAQ (reference sequence).